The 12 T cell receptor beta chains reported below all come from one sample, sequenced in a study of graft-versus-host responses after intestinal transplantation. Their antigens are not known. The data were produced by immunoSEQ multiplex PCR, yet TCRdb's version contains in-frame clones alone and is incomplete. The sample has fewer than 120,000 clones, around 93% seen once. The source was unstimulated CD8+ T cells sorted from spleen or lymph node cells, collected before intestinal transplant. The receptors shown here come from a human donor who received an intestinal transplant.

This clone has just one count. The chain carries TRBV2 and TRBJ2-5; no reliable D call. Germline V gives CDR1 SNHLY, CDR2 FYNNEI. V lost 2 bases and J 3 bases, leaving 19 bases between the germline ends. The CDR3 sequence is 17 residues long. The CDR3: CASSERTVGRLKETQYF. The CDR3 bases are TGTGCCAGCAGTGAACGTACTGTAGGACGTCTAAAAGAGACCCAGTACTTC.

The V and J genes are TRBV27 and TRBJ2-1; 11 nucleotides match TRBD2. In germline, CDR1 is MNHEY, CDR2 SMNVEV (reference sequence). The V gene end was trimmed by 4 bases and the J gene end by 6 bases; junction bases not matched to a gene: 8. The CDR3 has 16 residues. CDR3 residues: CASSYKLAGVGNEQFF. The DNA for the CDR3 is TGTGCCAGCAGTTACAAACTAGCGGGAGTCGGCAATGAGCAGTTCTTC.

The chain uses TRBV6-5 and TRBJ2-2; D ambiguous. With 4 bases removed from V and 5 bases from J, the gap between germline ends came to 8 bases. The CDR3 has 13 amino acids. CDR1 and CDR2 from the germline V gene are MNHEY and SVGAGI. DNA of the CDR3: TGTGCCAGCAGTTTCCTGGGTACCGGGGAGCTGTTTTTT. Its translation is CASSFLGTGELFF.

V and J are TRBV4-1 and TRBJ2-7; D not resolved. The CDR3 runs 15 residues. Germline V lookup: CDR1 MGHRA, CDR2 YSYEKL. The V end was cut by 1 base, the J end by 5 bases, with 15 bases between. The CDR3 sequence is CASSQAQGPADEQYF. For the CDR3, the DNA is TGCGCCAGCAGCCAAGCTCAAGGTCCAGCAGACGAGCAGTACTTC.

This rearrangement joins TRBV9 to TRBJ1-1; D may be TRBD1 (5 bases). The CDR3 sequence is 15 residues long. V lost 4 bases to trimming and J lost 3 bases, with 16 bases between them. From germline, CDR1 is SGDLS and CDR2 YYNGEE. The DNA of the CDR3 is TGTGCCAGCAGCCCCCCTCGGCCACAGGACACTGAAGCTTTCTTT. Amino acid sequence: CASSPPRPQDTEAFF.

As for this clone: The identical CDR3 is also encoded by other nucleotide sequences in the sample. For the CDR3, the DNA is TGTGCCAGCAGCGTAGGACAGGGGGCTAACTATGGCTACACCTTC. Translated: CASSVGQGANYGYTF. The chain employs TRBV9 and TRBJ1-2; 9 nucleotides agree with TRBD1. With 0 bases clipped from V and 0 bases from J, the junction kept 0 bases outside the gene matches. Per germline, CDR1 SGDLS and CDR2 YYNGEE. The CDR3 sequence is 15 residues long.

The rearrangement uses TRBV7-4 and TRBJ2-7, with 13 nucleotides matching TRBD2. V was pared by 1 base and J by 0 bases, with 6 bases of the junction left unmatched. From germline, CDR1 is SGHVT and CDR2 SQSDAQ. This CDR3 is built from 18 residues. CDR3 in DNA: TGTGCCAGCAGCTTAGTGACACTAGCGGGAGGGAGCTCCTACGAGCAGTACTTC. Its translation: CASSLVTLAGGSSYEQYF.

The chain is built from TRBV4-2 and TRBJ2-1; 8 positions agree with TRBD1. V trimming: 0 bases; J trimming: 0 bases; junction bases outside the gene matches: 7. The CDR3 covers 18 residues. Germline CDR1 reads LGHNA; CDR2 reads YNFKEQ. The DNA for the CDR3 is TGTGCCAGCAGCCAAGATCTTTGGACAGGGTTCTCCTACAATGAGCAGTTCTTC. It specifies CASSQDLWTGFSYNEQFF.

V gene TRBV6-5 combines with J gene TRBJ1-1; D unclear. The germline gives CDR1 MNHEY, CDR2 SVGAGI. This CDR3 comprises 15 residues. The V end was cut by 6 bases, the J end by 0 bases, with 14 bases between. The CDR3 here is CASSLQPTVNTEAFF. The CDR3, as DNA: TGTGCCAGCAGCCTGCAGCCTACTGTGAACACTGAAGCTTTCTTT.

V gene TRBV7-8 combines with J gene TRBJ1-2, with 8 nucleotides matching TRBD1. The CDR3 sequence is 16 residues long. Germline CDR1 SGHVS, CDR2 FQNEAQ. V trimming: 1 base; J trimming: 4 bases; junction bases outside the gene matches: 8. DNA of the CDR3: TGTGCCAGCAGCTTAGGGGGCAGGGGGCTTCCCTATGGCTACACCTTC. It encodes CASSLGGRGLPYGYTF.

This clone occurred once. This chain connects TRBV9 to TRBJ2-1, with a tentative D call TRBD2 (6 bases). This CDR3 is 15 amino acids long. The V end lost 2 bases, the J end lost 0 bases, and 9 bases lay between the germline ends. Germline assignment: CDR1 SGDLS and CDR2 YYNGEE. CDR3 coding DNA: TGTGCCAGCAGCGTTAGCGGCAACTCCTACAATGAGCAGTTCTTC. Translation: CASSVSGNSYNEQFF.

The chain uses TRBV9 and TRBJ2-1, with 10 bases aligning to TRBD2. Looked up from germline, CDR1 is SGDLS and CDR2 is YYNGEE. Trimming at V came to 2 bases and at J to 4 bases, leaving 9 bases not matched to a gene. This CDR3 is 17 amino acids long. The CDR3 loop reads CASSVLESGRAYNEQFF. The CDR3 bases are TGTGCCAGCAGCGTTCTGGAAAGCGGGAGGGCATACAATGAGCAGTTCTTC.